The rows below give T cell receptor beta chains drawn from one sample of a study of OX40 agonist ivuxolimab in advanced cancers. The assay was immunoSEQ multiplex PCR, and TCRdb's table has in-frame clones only and misses some. The table lists around 64,000 clones, about four fifths of them singletons, with 0.95% to 1.5% in the top ten. The sample consisted of CD4+ or CD8+ T cells sorted from blood, taken in a trial of the OX40 agonist ivuxolimab. Source of these receptors: an adult with an advanced solid tumor such as melanoma, head and neck, liver or kidney cancer. CDR3s include the opening cysteine and the closing phenylalanine or tryptophan. The order of the fields is J gene, V gene, CDR3 protein.

TRBJ2-7,TRBV6-6,CASSRTSSYEQYF
TRBJ1-4,TRBV5-6,CASSPIGRGEKLFF
TRBJ1-2,TRBV7-2,CASSPKTAGVGGYTF
TRBJ2-7,TRBV2,CASREDRNSYEQYF
TRBJ1-6,TRBV2,CASRGHGAYSPLHF
TRBJ2-6,TRBV11-2,CASSLGWGQDAGANVLTF
TRBJ2-1,TRBV20-1,CSAVQEPTFF
TRBJ2-7,TRBV6-5,CASSYTRMGTYEQYF
TRBJ2-7,TRBV7-8,CASSLGTDGEQYF
TRBJ1-4,TRBV4-1,CASSQGSGTGAGKLFF
TRBJ2-3,TRBV6-5,CATTSTSTGTQYF
TRBJ1-2,TRBV6-4,CASSDSGRVVGYTF
TRBJ2-3,TRBV19,CASTPGPQGGDTQYF
TRBJ2-7,TRBV5-1,CASKPRTLVEPYEQYF
TRBJ2-2,TRBV18,CASSQKGRSHTGELFF
TRBJ1-2,TRBV2,CASSDRGKDYGYTF
TRBJ1-5,TRBV5-6,CASSLLGTGPYSNQPQHF
TRBJ1-1,TRBV2,CASSDRGGFGYTEAFF
TRBJ2-1,TRBV4-3,CASSPWTGHREQFF
TRBJ1-2,TRBV11-1,CASSLVLSQGYTF
TRBJ1-4,TRBV18,CASSPPRQGADKLFF
TRBJ2-1,TRBV5-6,CASSLSGVRDNEQFF
TRBJ1-4,TRBV6-1,CASSFKGGLNEKLFF
TRBJ1-1,TRBV6-5,CASRDRQGENTEAFF
TRBJ1-1,TRBV7-2,CASSQGRSTEAFF
TRBJ1-3,TRBV7-9,CASSPWRATSTGNTIYF
TRBJ1-6,TRBV5-6,CASSPGGGNSPLHF
TRBJ1-4,TRBV19,CASSRGGATNEKLFF
TRBJ1-5,TRBV2,CASRNGQPQHF
TRBJ1-1,TRBV6-4,CAPRTGDNGTEAFF
TRBJ1-1,TRBV5-6,CASSPHLGGIPEAFF
TRBJ2-3,TRBV2,CASKRLGTDTQYF
TRBJ1-6,TRBV30,CAWSVRTGGSPLHF
TRBJ1-1,TRBV4-2,CASSKEGPPMNTEAFF
TRBJ2-6,TRBV12-2,CASRPTPGQLLAGANVLTF
TRBJ2-1,TRBV9,CASSVLSSGGLYEQFF
TRBJ2-4,TRBV5-4,CASSPVGSGGTENIQYF
TRBJ2-3,TRBV5-1,CASSSGLAGGELGTDTQYF
TRBJ1-5,TRBV19,CASSISQGANQPQHF
TRBJ1-6,TRBV10-3,CAISATFAVESSYNSPLHF
TRBJ2-5,TRBV10-3,CAVTSGGGPETQYF
TRBJ1-1,TRBV4-1,CASSQDLTSGTGWRNTEAFF